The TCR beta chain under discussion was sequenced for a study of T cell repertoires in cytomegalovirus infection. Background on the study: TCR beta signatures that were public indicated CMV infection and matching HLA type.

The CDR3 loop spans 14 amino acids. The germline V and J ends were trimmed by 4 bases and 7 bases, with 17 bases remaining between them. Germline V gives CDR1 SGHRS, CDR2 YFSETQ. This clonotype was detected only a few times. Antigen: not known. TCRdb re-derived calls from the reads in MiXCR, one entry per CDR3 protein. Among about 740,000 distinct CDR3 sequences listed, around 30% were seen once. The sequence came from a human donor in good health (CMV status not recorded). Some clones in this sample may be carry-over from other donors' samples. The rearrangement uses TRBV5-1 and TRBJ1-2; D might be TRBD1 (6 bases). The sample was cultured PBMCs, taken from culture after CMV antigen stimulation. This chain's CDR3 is CASSITTGSPGYTF. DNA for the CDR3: TGCGCCAGCAGCATAACCACAGGGTCCCCTGGCTACACCTTC.